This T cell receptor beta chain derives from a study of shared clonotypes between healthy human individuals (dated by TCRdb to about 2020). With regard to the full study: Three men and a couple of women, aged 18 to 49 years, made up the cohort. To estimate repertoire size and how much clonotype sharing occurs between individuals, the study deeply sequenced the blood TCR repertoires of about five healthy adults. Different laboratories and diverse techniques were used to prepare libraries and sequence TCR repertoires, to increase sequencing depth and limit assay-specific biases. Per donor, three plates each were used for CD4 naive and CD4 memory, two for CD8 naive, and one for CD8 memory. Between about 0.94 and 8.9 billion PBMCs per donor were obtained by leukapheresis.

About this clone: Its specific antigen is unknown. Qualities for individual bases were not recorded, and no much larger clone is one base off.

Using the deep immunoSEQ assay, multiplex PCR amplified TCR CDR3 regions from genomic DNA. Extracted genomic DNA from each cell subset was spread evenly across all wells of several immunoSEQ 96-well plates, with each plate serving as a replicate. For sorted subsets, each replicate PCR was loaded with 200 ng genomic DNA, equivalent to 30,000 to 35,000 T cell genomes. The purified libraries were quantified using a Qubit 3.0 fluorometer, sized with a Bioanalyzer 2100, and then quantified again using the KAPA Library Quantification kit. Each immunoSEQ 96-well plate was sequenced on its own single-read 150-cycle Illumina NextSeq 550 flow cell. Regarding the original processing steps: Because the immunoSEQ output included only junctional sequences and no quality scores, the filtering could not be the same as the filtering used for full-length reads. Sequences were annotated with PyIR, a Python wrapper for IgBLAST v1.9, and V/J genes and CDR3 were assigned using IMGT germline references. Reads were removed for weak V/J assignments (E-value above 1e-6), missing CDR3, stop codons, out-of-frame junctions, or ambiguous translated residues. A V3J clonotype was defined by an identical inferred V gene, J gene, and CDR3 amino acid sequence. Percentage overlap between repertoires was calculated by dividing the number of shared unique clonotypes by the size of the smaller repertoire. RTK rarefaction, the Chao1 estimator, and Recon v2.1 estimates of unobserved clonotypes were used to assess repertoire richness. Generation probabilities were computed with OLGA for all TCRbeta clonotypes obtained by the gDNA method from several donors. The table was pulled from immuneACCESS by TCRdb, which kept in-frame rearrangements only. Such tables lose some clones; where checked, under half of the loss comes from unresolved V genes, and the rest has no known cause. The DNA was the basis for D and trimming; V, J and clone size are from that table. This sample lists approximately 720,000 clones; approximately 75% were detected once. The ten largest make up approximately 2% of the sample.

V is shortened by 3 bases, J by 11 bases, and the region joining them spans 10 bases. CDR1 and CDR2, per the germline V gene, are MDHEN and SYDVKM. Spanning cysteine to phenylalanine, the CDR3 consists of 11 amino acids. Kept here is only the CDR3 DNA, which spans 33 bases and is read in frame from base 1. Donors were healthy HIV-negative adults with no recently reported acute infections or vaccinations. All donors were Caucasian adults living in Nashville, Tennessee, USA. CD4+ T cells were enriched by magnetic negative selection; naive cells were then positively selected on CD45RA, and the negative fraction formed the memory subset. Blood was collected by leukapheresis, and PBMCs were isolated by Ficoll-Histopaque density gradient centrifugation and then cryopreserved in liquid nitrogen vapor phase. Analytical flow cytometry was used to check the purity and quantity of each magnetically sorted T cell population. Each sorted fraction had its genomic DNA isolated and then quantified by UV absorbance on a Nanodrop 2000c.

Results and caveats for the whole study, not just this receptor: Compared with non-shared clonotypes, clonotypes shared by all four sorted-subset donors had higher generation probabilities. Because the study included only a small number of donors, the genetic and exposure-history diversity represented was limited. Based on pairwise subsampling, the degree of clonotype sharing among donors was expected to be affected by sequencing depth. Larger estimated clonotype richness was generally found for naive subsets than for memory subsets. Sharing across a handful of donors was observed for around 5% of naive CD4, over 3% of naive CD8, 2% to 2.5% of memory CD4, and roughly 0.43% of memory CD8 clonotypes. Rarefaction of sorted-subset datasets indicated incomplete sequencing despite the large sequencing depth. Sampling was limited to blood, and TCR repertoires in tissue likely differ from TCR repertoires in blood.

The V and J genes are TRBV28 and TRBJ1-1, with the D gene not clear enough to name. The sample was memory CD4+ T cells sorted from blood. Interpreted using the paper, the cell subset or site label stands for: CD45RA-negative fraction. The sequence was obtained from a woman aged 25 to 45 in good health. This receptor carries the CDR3 CASSLSKRAFF. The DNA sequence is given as TGTGCCAGCAGTTTGTCGAAGCGGGCTTTCTTT.